The clone carrying this T cell receptor (beta chain) has a count of ten or more. Antigen: not known. This CDR3 spans 14 amino acids. The V and J ends lost 5 bases and 2 bases, in that order; junction bases with no gene match: 2. Arm-PCR of CDR3 regions and iRepertoire HTBI primers were used to build TCR beta libraries. TCRdb reprocessed the multiplex PCR reads with MiXCR, giving one entry per CDR3 protein. This sample has 450,000 to 500,000 distinct CDR3 sequences; 15% to 20% occur once, and the top ten carry 9.5% to 15%. Described time point: newly diagnosed GD, antithyroid drugs for less than 3 months. PBMC-derived RNA was used for the TCR library. This specimen belongs to a study of regulatory T cells in long-lasting Graves disease. Points from the study as a whole: Repertoires from persistent disease leaned toward TRBV28, TRBJ1-2 and TRBJ2-5. Possibly, accuracy suffered from the small sample size.

These data were also reused for a study on T cells in Graves' hyperthyroidism and ophthalmopathy. From that study: First-round RT-PCR with HTBI primers amplified the TCR CDR3 region.

The sample was peripheral blood mononuclear cells (PBMCs), taken at new diagnosis, from a patient treated with antithyroid drugs. This chain links TRBV12-3 or TRBV12-4 with TRBJ2-7, with 11 bases that match TRBD1. The receptor's source is a man in his forties with Graves disease. Written as DNA, the CDR3 is TGTGCCAGCAGTAAGGGACAGGGGGCCTACGAGCAGTACTTC. Its protein is CASSKGQGAYEQYF.